The 5 T cell receptor beta chains presented below share a single source sample, sequenced in a study of blood T cell repertoires in COVID-19. Profiled with immunoSEQ multiplex PCR; TCRdb holds only in-frame clones, not every one. The sample yields about 73,000 clones, 70% to 85% seen once. The source material was peripheral blood. These receptors came from a woman aged 55-70 years with acute or convalescent COVID-19.

The rearrangement links TRBV6-4 to TRBJ1-2; 11 bases are shared with TRBD1. Germline values: CDR1 MRHNA, CDR2 SNTAGT. The CDR3 length is 13 residues. The J segment lost 6 bases and the V segment lost 6 bases, leaving 3 bases of the junction unmatched. Written as DNA, the CDR3 is TGTGCCAGCAGCTCGGACAGGGGGCATGGCTACACCTTC. It yields the protein CASSSDRGHGYTF.

The gene calls are TRBV5-4 and TRBJ2-4; TRBD2 matches 10 bases. The germline V gene has CDR1 SGHNT and CDR2 YYREEE (reference sequence). The CDR3 runs to 16 residues. After removal of 4 bases from V and 12 bases from J, the junction contained 16 bases not matched to a gene. The CDR3 region is CASSSQREGFLTTQYF. CDR3 nucleotide sequence: TGTGCCAGCAGCAGTCAGCGGGAGGGCTTCTTAACCACTCAGTACTTC. The whole variable domain, filled in from reference TRBV5-4 and TRBJ2-4, reads ETGVTQSPTHLIKTRGQQVTLRCSSQSGHNTVSWYQQALGQGPQFIFQYYREEENGRGNFPPRFSGLQFPNYSSELNVNALELDDSALYLCASSSQREGFLTTQYFGAGTRLSVL.

The CDR3 sequence is CATSEPAVNYGYTF. Here the CDR3 DNA reads TGTGCCACCAGTGAGCCGGCGGTAAACTATGGCTACACCTTC. V usage is TRBV24-1 and J usage is TRBJ1-2; D is unresolved. Trimming shortened V by 4 bases and J by 2 bases, and 10 bases separated the two germline ends. Germline V lookup: CDR1 KGHDR, CDR2 SFDVKD. This CDR3 comprises 14 residues.

This clone has just a few counts. The rearrangement uses TRBV19 and TRBJ1-1; D not certain. Per the germline V gene, CDR1 is LNHDA and CDR2 is SQIVND (reference sequence). V was cut by 7 bases and J by 0 bases, with 12 bases left in between. This CDR3 is 14 amino acids long. CDR3 DNA sequence: TGTGCCAGTAAGCCCCCCGAGCTGAACACTGAAGCTTTCTTT. Translated, it gives CASKPPELNTEAFF.

This chain uses TRBV5-1 with TRBJ1-2; weak D call: TRBD1 (6 bases). This CDR3 contains 14 residues. The germline V gene encodes CDR1 SGHRS and CDR2 YFSETQ. The V end lost 4 bases, the J end lost 13 bases, and 23 bases lay between the germline ends. The CDR3 nucleotides are TGCGCCAGCAGCCCCCCTACCGGGACACAGGTCCCCACCTTC. It specifies CASSPPTGTQVPTF.